Shown below are 28 T cell receptor beta chains from a single sample sequenced in a study of T cell responses to AZD1222 COVID-19 vaccine. Sequenced by immunoSEQ multiplex PCR; TCRdb stores in-frame clones only, minus some. The sample includes some 72,000 clones, 90% to 95% of them seen just once. Material: peripheral blood, obtained on day 0 of MenACWY control vaccination. All receptors derive from an adult in good health.

J is TRBJ1-6 and V is TRBV30, with D tentatively TRBD1 (5 bases). The V and J ends lost 2 bases and 8 bases respectively, with 10 bases between them. The germline gives CDR1 GTSNPN, CDR2 SVGIG (reference sequence). The CDR3 is 13 residues long. The CDR3 bases are TGTGCCTGGAGTAATCAGGGACATTCACCCCTCCACTTT. This translates into CAWSNQGHSPLHF. Drawing the rest from reference TRBV30 and TRBJ1-6, the complete variable domain is SQTIHQWPATLVQPVGSPLSLECTVEGTSNPNLYWYRQAAGRGLQLLFYSVGIGQISSEVPQNLSASRPQDRQFILSSKKLLLSDSGFYLCAWSNQGHSPLHFGNGTRLTVT.

The rearrangement uses TRBV7-3 and TRBJ2-1, with D unclear. V dropped 5 bases and J dropped 5 bases, with 10 bases sitting between them. The CDR3 consists of 13 residues. Germline loops: CDR1 SGHTA, CDR2 FQGTGA. This CDR3 is CASSLQLDNEQFF. The CDR3 DNA reads as TGTGCCAGCAGCCTTCAACTGGACAATGAGCAGTTCTTC.

This clone turned up a few times. This chain links TRBV11-2 with TRBJ2-5; 9 positions match TRBD1. After removal of 5 bases from V and 1 base from J, the junction contained 8 bases not matched to a gene. There are 16 residues in the CDR3. Germline V gene sequence: CDR1 SGHAT, CDR2 FQNNGV. Here the CDR3 reads CASSEGQGNSQETQYF. The CDR3 DNA sequence: TGTGCCAGCAGCGAAGGACAGGGGAATTCCCAAGAGACCCAGTACTTC.

This chain connects TRBV6-1 to TRBJ2-7; tentative D call: TRBD1 (6 bases). The CDR3 has 16 residues. Trimming took 3 bases from V and 1 from J, leaving 16 bases between them. Germline V gene lookup returns CDR1 MNHNS and CDR2 SASEGT. The CDR3 sequence: CASSDISMGASYEQYF. CDR3 bases: TGTGCCAGCAGTGATATCAGTATGGGGGCGTCCTACGAGCAGTACTTC.

The chain joins TRBV4-3 to TRBJ2-2, with 7 nucleotides matching TRBD2. Germline CDR1 and CDR2: LGHNA and YSLEER. V trimming: 1 base; J trimming: 7 bases; junction bases outside the gene matches: 6. The CDR3 loop spans 15 amino acids. CDR3 sequence: CASSQGGGRVGELFF. CDR3 DNA: TGCGCCAGCAGCCAAGGGGGCGGGAGAGTCGGGGAGCTGTTTTTT.

The chain has TRBV18 and TRBJ1-6; D might be TRBD1 (5 bases). The CDR3 length is 15 residues. Looked up from germline, CDR1 is KGHSH and CDR2 is LQKENI. The V end lost 3 bases, the J end lost 0 bases, and 6 bases lay between the germline ends. The CDR3 bases are TGTGCCAGCTCACCGGGGGGCTCCTATAATTCACCCCTCCACTTT. Its translation is CASSPGGSYNSPLHF.

This chain links TRBV5-3 with TRBJ2-1; D is possibly TRBD1 or TRBD2 (6 bases each). TRBV5-3 carries the ORF label, with uncertain function. The CDR3 runs to 12 residues. The CDR3: CAEGGKYNEQFF. CDR3 DNA: TGTGCAGAGGGGGGTAAATACAATGAGCAGTTCTTC.

The chain carries TRBV28 and TRBJ1-5; D is undetermined. The CDR3 extends over 13 amino acids. Deletions cut 7 bases from V and 1 base from J, with 8 bases between. The germline gives CDR1 MDHEN, CDR2 SYDVKM. DNA for the CDR3: TGTGCCAGCATTGGATCGAGCAATCAGCCCCAGCATTTT. Its protein is CASIGSSNQPQHF.

Here the CDR3 DNA reads TGTGCCAGCAGTACCGGGACAGGGGACTATCAGCCCCAGCATTTT. Translated, it gives CASSTGTGDYQPQHF. V gene TRBV28 combines with J gene TRBJ1-5; 10 bases are a match to TRBD1. Germline assignment: CDR1 MDHEN and CDR2 SYDVKM. After removal of 5 bases from V and 5 bases from J, the junction contained 6 bases not matched to a gene. The CDR3 is 15 residues long.

A single count supports this clone. The V call is TRBV5-1, the J call TRBJ1-6; a weak D match, TRBD1 (5 bases). Germline V gene lookup returns CDR1 SGHRS and CDR2 YFSETQ. The CDR3 is 14 amino acids. Deletions cut 2 bases from V and 8 bases from J, with 11 bases between. CDR3 in DNA: TGCGCCAGCAGCTTCAGGGTGGGGGATTCACCCCTCCACTTT. It translates to CASSFRVGDSPLHF.

This clone was picked up one time. The CDR3: CASTRTGVDGTEAFF. CDR3 in DNA: TGTGCCAGCACCCGGACAGGGGTTGACGGCACTGAAGCTTTCTTT. This chain links TRBV5-4 with TRBJ1-1; 9 bases fit TRBD1. In germline, CDR1 is SGHNT, CDR2 YYREEE (reference sequence). There are 15 residues in the CDR3. V was clipped by 6 bases and J by 4 bases; unmatched bases: 10. Using reference TRBV5-4 and TRBJ1-1 for the parts outside the CDR3, the full variable domain is ETGVTQSPTHLIKTRGQQVTLRCSSQSGHNTVSWYQQALGQGPQFIFQYYREEENGRGNFPPRFSGLQFPNYSSELNVNALELDDSALYLCASTRTGVDGTEAFFGQGTRLTVV.

This chain joins TRBV3-1 (or the pseudogene TRBV3-2) and TRBJ2-7, with a tentative D call TRBD2 (5 bases). V lost 0 bases to trimming and J lost 3 bases, with 15 bases between them. The CDR3 sequence is 16 residues long. The V gene's germline CDR1 is LGHDT and CDR2 YNNKEL (reference sequence). This chain's CDR3 is CASSQDPGVGGYEQYF. CDR3 bases: TGTGCCAGCAGCCAAGATCCAGGAGTTGGAGGCTACGAGCAGTACTTC.

This chain joins TRBV5-1 and TRBJ2-2; possibly TRBD1 for D (6 bases). V was clipped by 10 bases and J by 2 bases, with 15 bases between them. CDR3 length equals 14 residues. The germline V gene has CDR1 SGHRS and CDR2 YFSETQ. The CDR3 spells CASHPDRNTGELFF. CDR3 bases: TGCGCCTCCCACCCGGACAGAAACACCGGGGAGCTGTTTTTT. The whole variable domain, remainder taken from reference TRBV5-1 and TRBJ2-2, is KAGVTQTPRYLIKTRGQQVTLSCSPISGHRSVSWYQQTPGQGLQFLFEYFSETQRNKGNFPGRFSGRQFSNSRSEMNVSTLELGDSALYLCASHPDRNTGELFFGEGSRLTVL.

The CDR3 DNA follows: TGTACCTACGGGGGGGGATGTAGAAACACCATATATTTT. This gives the protein CTYGGGCRNTIYF. The chain recombines TRBV28 with TRBJ1-3; TRBD1 might be the D (5 bases). The CDR3 is 13 amino acids. The germline V gene has CDR1 MDHEN and CDR2 SYDVKM.

The DNA for the CDR3 is TGCGCCAGCAGCCAATCGAGAGGGAACTATGGCTACACCTTC. Residues: CASSQSRGNYGYTF. The J gene is TRBJ1-2, the V gene TRBV4-3; D is ambiguous. CDR1 LGHNA and CDR2 YSLEER come from the germline V gene. The CDR3 contains 14 residues. Trimming removed 2 bases at V and 2 bases at J, with 9 bases between.

A few counts support this clone. The chain has TRBV5-4 and TRBJ2-1; D gene ambiguous. V gave up 0 bases and J gave up 5 bases, with 9 bases separating them. The CDR3 runs 14 residues. Germline CDR1 reads SGHNT; CDR2 reads YYREEE (reference sequence). The CDR3 loop is CASSLEYGNNEQFF. CDR3 coding DNA: TGTGCCAGCAGCTTGGAGTATGGGAACAATGAGCAGTTCTTC.

V gene TRBV7-2 combines with J gene TRBJ2-5; 8 bases fit TRBD2. CDR3 length equals 18 residues. CDR1 is SGHTA, CDR2 FQGNSA, per germline. J lost 0 bases, V lost 0 bases, and 9 bases had no gene match. Here the CDR3 reads CASSLASITSGNQETQYF. The DNA for the CDR3 is TGTGCCAGCAGCTTAGCGTCGATAACTAGCGGCAACCAAGAGACCCAGTACTTC.

This chain joins TRBV7-2 and TRBJ1-4; D possibly corresponds to TRBD1 (5 bases). V shed 4 bases and J shed 6 bases, with 12 bases lying between them. The CDR3 is made up of 14 amino acids. Per germline, CDR1 SGHTA and CDR2 FQGNSA. The CDR3: CASSSGFWDEKLFF. The CDR3 region has the DNA TGTGCCAGCAGCTCAGGGTTTTGGGATGAAAAACTGTTTTTT.

J is TRBJ1-6 and V is TRBV5-5; the D gene is possibly TRBD1 (5 bases). V lost 1 base, J lost 2 bases, and 13 bases lay in between. The CDR3 loop spans 17 amino acids. Per the germline V gene, CDR1 is SGHKS and CDR2 is YYEKEE (reference sequence). The DNA of the CDR3 is TGTGCCAGCAGCTTGTTTGGGATGGGGCCCTATAATTCACCCCTCCACTTT. Translating gives CASSLFGMGPYNSPLHF.

V is TRBV7-2 and J is TRBJ2-5; D assignment may be TRBD1 or TRBD2 (5 bases each). Germline-derived CDR1 and CDR2 are SGHTA and FQGNSA. The length of the CDR3 is 14 residues. V was shortened by 0 bases and J by 7 bases, with 12 bases between the two germline ends. The CDR3 reads CASSLAPGPGTQYF. CDR3 nucleotide sequence: TGTGCCAGCAGCTTAGCGCCGGGACCGGGGACCCAGTACTTC.

This rearrangement joins TRBV6-5 to TRBJ1-4, with D unclear. V lost 0 bases and J 6 bases, leaving 14 bases between the germline ends. Germline V lookup: CDR1 MNHEY, CDR2 SVGAGI. CDR3 length: 16 amino acids. The CDR3 protein is CASSYSATGVDEKLFF. Here the CDR3 DNA reads TGTGCCAGCAGTTACTCTGCTACTGGGGTGGATGAAAAACTGTTTTTT.

The chain employs TRBV6-5 and TRBJ2-3, with D uncertain. The CDR3 is made up of 15 amino acids. The germline gives CDR1 MNHEY, CDR2 SVGAGI. The germline V and J ends were trimmed by 7 bases and 0 bases, with 14 bases remaining between them. The CDR3, as DNA: TGTGCCAGCAAGGTTGGGATCATTAGCACAGATACGCAGTATTTT. This gives the protein CASKVGIISTDTQYF.

V is TRBV12-3 or TRBV12-4 and J is TRBJ1-4; a weak D match, TRBD1 (5 bases). Trimming shortened V by 2 bases and J by 9 bases, and 10 bases separated the two germline ends. The CDR3 sequence is 13 residues long. CDR3 amino acids: CASSLIGEQKLFF. In nucleotides, the CDR3 is TGTGCCAGCAGTTTAATAGGGGAGCAAAAACTGTTTTTT.

V usage is TRBV29-1 and J usage is TRBJ2-1, with D perhaps given as TRBD1 or TRBD2 (6 bases each). V shed 4 bases and J shed 9 bases, with 13 bases lying between them. Germline V CDR1 and CDR2: SQVTM, ANQGSEA. This CDR3 is built from 12 residues. This chain's CDR3 is CSVVPGGGEQFF. The CDR3 bases are TGCAGCGTTGTCCCAGGAGGGGGTGAGCAGTTCTTC.

The chain recombines TRBV21-1 with TRBJ2-7; no check of the table's D call, TRBD1, against the DNA was made. TRBV21-1 is listed as a pseudogene. CDR3 length: 15 amino acids. CDR3 bases: TGTGCCAGCAGCAGCCGGGACAGGAGCTCCTACGAGCAGTACTTC. This gives the protein CASSSRDRSSYEQYF.

The V and J genes are TRBV2 and TRBJ2-5, with 8 bases that match TRBD2. V dropped 6 bases and J dropped 5; count of bases not matched to a gene: 8. Germline V gene data show CDR1 as SNHLY and CDR2 as FYNNEI. This CDR3 spans 14 amino acids. Here the CDR3 reads CASRESGGGETQYF. CDR3 DNA sequence: TGTGCCAGCAGGGAAAGCGGGGGAGGTGAGACCCAGTACTTC.

The genes are TRBV2 and TRBJ1-2; D is unclear. V shed 3 bases and J shed 3 bases, with 8 bases lying between them. The CDR3 has 13 amino acids. Germline V CDR1 and CDR2: SNHLY, FYNNEI. As DNA, the CDR3 is TGTGCCAGCAGTGAGGAACGGGACTATGGCTACACCTTC. This gives the protein CASSEERDYGYTF.

The genes are TRBV28 and TRBJ1-2; D ambiguous. This CDR3 spans 14 amino acids. The V gene's germline CDR1 is MDHEN and CDR2 SYDVKM. Deletions cut 6 bases from V and 8 bases from J, with 19 bases between. CDR3 amino acids: CASRRHSSSGGYTF. DNA of the CDR3: TGTGCCAGCAGGAGACATTCGTCGTCGGGGGGCTACACCTTC.